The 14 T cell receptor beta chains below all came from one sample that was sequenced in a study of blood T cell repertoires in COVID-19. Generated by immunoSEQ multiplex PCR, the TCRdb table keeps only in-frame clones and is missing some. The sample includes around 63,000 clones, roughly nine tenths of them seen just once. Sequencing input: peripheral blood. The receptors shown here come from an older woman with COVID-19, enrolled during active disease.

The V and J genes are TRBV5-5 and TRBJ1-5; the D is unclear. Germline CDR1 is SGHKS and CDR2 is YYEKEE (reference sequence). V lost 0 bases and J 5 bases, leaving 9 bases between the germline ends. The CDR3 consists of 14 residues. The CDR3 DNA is TGTGCCAGCAGCTTGGGGCCCGGAGATCAGCCCCAGCATTTT. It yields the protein CASSLGPGDQPQHF.

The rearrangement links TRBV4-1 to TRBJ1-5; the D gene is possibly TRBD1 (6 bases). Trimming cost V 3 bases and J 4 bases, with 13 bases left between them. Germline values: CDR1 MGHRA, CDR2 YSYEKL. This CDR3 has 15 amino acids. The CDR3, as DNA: TGCGCCAGCAGCCAGGACAGCAATAGTAATCAGCCCCAGCATTTT. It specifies CASSQDSNSNQPQHF.

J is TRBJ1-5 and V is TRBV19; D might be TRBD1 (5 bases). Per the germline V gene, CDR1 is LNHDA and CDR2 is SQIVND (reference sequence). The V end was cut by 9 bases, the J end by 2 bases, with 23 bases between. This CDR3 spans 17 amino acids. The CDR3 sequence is CASRRAGRGRGNQPQHF. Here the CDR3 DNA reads TGTGCCAGCCGTAGGGCTGGGAGGGGTAGGGGCAATCAGCCCCAGCATTTT. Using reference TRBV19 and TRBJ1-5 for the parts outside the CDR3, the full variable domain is DGGITQSPKYLFRKEGQNVTLSCEQNLNHDAMYWYRQDPGQGLRLIYYSQIVNDFQKGDIAEGYSVSREKKESFPLTVTSAQKNPTAFYLCASRRAGRGRGNQPQHFGDGTRLSIL.

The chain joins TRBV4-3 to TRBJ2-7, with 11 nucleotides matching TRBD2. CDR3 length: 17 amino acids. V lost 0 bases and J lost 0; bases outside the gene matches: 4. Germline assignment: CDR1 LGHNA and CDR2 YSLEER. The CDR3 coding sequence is TGCGCCAGCAGCCAAGACGTTGGGACTAGCGGCTCCTACGAGCAGTACTTC. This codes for CASSQDVGTSGSYEQYF.

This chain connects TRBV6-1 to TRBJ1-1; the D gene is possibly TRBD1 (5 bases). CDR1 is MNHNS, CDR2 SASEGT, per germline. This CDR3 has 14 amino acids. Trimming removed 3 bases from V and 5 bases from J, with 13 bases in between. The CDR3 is CASSDLGAGTEAFF. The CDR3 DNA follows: TGTGCCAGCAGTGACCTCGGGGCGGGAACTGAAGCTTTCTTT.

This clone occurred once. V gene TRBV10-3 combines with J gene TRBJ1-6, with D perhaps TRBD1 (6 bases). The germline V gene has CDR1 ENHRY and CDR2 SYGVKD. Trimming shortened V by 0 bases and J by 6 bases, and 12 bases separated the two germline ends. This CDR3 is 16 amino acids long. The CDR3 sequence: CAISESDSFSNSPLHF. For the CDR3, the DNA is TGTGCCATCAGTGAGTCGGACAGCTTTTCTAATTCACCCCTCCACTTT.

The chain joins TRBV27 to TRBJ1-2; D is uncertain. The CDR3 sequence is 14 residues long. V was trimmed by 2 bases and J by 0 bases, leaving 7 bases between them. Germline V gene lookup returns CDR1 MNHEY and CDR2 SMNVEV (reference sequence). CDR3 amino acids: CASSLGQTNYGYTF. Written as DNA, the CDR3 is TGTGCCAGCAGTTTAGGGCAGACTAACTATGGCTACACCTTC.

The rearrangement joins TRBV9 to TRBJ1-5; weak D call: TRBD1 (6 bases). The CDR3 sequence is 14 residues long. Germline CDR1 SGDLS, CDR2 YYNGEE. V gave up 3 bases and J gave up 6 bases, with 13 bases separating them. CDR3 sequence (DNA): TGTGCCAGCAGCGCCGCTCCGACAGGTCAGCCCCAGCATTTT. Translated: CASSAAPTGQPQHF.

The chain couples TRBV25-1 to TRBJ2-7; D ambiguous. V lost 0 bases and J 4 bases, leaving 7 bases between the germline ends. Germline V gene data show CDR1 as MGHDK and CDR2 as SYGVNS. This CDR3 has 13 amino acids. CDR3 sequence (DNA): TGTGCCAGCAGTGAATACGGCGGATACGAGCAGTACTTC. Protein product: CASSEYGGYEQYF.

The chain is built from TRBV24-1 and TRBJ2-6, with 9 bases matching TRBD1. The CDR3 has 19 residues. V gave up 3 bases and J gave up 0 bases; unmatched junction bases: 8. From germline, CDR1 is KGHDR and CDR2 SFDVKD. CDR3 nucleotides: TGTGCCACCAGTGATCCATCGGACAGGGGTGTCTCTGGGGCCAACGTCCTGACTTTC. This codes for CATSDPSDRGVSGANVLTF.

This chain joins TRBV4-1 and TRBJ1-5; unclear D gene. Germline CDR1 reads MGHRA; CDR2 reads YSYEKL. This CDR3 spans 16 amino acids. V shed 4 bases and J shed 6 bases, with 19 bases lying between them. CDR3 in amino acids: CASSRSERASGQPQHF. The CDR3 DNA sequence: TGCGCCAGCAGCCGGTCTGAGCGGGCCTCAGGTCAGCCCCAGCATTTT.

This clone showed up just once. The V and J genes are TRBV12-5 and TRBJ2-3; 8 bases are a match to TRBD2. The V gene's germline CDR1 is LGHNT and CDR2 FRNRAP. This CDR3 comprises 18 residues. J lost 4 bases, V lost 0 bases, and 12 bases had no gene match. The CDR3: CASGLVRDGRARADTQYF. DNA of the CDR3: TGTGCTAGTGGTTTGGTACGGGACGGGAGGGCCCGGGCAGATACGCAGTATTTT.

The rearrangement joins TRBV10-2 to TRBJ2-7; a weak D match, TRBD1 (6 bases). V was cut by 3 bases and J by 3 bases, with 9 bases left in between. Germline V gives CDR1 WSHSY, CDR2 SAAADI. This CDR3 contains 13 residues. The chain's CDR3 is CASSDYRVYEQYF. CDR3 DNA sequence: TGCGCCAGCAGTGACTACAGGGTCTACGAGCAGTACTTC.

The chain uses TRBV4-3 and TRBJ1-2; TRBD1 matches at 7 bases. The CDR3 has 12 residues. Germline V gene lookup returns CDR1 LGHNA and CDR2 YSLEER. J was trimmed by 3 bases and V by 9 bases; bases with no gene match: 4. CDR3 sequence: CASTGDYYGYTF. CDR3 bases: TGCGCCAGTACAGGGGATTACTATGGCTACACCTTC.